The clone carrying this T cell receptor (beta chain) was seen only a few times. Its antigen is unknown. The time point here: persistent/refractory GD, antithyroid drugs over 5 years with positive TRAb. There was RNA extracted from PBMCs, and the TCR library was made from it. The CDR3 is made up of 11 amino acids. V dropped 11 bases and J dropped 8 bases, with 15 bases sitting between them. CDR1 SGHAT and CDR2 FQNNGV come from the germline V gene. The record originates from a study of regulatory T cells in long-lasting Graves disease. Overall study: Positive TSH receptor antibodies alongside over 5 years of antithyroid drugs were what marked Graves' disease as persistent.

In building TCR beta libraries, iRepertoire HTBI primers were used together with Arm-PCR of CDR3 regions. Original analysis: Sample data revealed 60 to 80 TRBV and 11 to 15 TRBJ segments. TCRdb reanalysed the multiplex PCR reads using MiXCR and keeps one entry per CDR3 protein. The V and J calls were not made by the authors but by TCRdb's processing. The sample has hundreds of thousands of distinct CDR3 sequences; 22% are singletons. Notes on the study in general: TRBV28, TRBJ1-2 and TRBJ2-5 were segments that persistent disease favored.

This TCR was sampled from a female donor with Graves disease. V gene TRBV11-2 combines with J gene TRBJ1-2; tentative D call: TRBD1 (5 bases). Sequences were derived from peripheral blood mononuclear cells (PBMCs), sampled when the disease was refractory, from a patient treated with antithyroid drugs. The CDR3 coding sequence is TGTGCCGGGGGTGAGGGTGGAGGCTACACCTTC. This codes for CAGGEGGGYTF.